This paragraph reports one T cell receptor beta chain. The sample belongs to a study of cytomegalovirus exposure and HLA in healthy donors. V dropped 5 bases and J dropped 1 base, with 8 bases sitting between them. Germline V gene lookup returns CDR1 LNHNV and CDR2 YYDKDF (reference sequence). There are 13 residues in the CDR3. Use of 60 Vbeta and 13 Jbeta primers characterized the PCR. TCRdb keeps only in-frame clones here, not all; method: immunoSEQ multiplex PCR. The table has 150,000 to 180,000 clones, around 68% seen once. The receptor was derived from a young man in good health and CMV-seronegative. The V gene is TRBV15, the J gene TRBJ1-2; possibly TRBD1 for D (6 bases). Sequencing was done on a sample of PBMCs. CDR3 sequence (DNA): TGTGCCACCAGCGGGACACTTAACTATGGCTACACCTTC. Protein: CATSGTLNYGYTF.